This TCR beta chain was identified in a study of regulatory T cells in long-lasting Graves disease. There are 16 residues in the CDR3. The J segment lost 0 bases and the V segment lost 1 base, leaving 6 bases of the junction unmatched. The V gene's germline CDR1 is DFQATT and CDR2 SNEGSKA (reference sequence). According to the study, TCR beta libraries were built with iRepertoire HTBI primers and CDR3-region Arm-PCR. TCRdb passed the multiplex PCR reads through MiXCR, listing each CDR3 protein once. The sample has about 540,000 distinct CDR3 sequences, roughly 13% seen once. Time point meaning: newly diagnosed GD, antithyroid drugs for less than 3 months. Scientists built the TCR library using RNA that was extracted from PBMCs. In its sample, this clonotype was seen many times. The same specimen was also included in a second study, on T cells in Graves' hyperthyroidism and ophthalmopathy. This second study notes: Patients aged 18 to 65 had newly diagnosed hyperthyroidism that had lasted under 2 months. First-round RT-PCR of the TCR CDR3 relied on the HTBI primer set.

This clonotype was obtained from a man younger than 45 with Graves disease. This sample comprised peripheral blood mononuclear cells (PBMCs), obtained at new diagnosis, from a patient treated with antithyroid drugs. The J gene is TRBJ2-7, the V gene TRBV20-1; 10 nucleotides line up with TRBD2. CDR3 protein: CSARGGLAPSSYEQYF. Here the CDR3 DNA reads TGCAGTGCTAGAGGGGGACTAGCGCCTAGCTCCTACGAGCAGTACTTC.